Described below is a single TCR beta chain sequence and its context. Its matching antigen is unknown. Data came from immunoSEQ multiplex PCR; TCRdb stores just in-frame clones and leaves some out. The data hold 75,000 to 95,000 clones, with roughly 84% observed a single time. The source of the sample is a study of T cell responses to AZD1222 COVID-19 vaccine. As for the study in general: Second-dose groups at about 4 or about 12 weeks were pooled. Study observations and caveats: Donor demographics were predominantly white British with a female majority; clonal diversity may be underestimated. Samples come after the peak T cell response, not at day 14.

V lost 3 bases to trimming and J lost 5 bases, with 4 bases between them. This CDR3 is built from 11 residues. Sample: peripheral blood, taken on day 0 of AZD1222 vaccination. The sequence came from an adult in good health. The chain combines TRBV12-3 or TRBV12-4 with TRBJ2-5, with D unclear. Here the CDR3 reads CASSFAETQYF. For the CDR3, the DNA is TGTGCCAGCAGTTTTGCGGAGACCCAGTACTTC.